This T cell receptor beta chain comes out of a study of blood T cell repertoires in COVID-19. TCRdb keeps only in-frame clones here, not all; method: immunoSEQ multiplex PCR. The table records under 250,000 clones, over 75% of them present only once. Germline CDR1 and CDR2: SGHNT and YYREEE (reference sequence). The junction had 5 bases not matched to a gene; V was cut back by 2 bases and J by 8 bases. The CDR3 extends over 14 amino acids. Sequencing used peripheral blood. The J gene is TRBJ2-1, the V gene TRBV5-4; 9 bases match TRBD1. The TCR originated in a man in his thirties or forties who had recovered from COVID-19. The CDR3 bases are TGTGCCAGCAGCTTAACAGGGGGCGGGGATGAGCAGTTCTTC. Protein: CASSLTGGGDEQFF.